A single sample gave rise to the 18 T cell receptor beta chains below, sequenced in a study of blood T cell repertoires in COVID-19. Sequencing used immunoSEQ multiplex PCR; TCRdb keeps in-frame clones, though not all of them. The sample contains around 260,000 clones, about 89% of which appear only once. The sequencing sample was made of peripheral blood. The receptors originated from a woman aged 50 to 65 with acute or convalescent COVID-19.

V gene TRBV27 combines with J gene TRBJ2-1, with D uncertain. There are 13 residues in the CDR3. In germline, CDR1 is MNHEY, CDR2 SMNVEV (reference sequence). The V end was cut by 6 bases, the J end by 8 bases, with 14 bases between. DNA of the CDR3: TGTGCCAGCAGCCCCCCCGGAGTGTATGAGCAGTTCTTC. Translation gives CASSPPGVYEQFF.

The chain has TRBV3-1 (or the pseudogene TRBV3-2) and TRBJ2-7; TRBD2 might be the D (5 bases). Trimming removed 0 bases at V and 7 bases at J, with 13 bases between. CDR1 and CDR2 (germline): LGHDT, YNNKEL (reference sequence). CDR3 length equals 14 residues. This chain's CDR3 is CASSQEGESGEQYF. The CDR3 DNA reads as TGTGCCAGCAGCCAAGAGGGTGAGTCGGGAGAGCAGTACTTC.

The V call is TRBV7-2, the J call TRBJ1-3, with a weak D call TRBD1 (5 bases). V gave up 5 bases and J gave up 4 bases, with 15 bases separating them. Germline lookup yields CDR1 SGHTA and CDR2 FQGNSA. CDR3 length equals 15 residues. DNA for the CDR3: TGTGCCAGCAGCCTACTGACAGACTCGGGAAACACCATATATTTT. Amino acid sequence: CASSLLTDSGNTIYF.

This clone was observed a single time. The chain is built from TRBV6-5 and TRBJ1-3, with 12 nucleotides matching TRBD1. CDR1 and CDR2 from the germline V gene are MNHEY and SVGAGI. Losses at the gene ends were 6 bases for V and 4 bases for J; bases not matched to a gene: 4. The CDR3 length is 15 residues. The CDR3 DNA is TGTGCCAGCAGGCCGGGACAGGGGGCAGGAAACACCATATATTTT. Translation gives CASRPGQGAGNTIYF.

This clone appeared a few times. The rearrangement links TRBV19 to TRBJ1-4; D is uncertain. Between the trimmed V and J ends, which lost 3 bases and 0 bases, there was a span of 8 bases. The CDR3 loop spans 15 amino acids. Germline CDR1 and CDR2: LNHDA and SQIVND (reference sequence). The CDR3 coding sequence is TGTGCCAGTAGTATCCGGTATGCAACTAATGAAAAACTGTTTTTT. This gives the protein CASSIRYATNEKLFF.

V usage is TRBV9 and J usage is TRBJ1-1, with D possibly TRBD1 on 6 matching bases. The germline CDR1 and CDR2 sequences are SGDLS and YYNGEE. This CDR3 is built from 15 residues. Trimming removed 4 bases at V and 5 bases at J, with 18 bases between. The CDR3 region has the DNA TGTGCCAGCAGCCCGACAAGGCCAGGGGAAACTGAAGCTTTCTTT. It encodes CASSPTRPGETEAFF.

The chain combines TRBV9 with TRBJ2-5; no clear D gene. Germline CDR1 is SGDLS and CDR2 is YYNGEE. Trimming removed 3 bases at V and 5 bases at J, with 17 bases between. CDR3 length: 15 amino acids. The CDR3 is CASSEDQAAWETQYF. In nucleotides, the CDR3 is TGTGCCAGCAGCGAGGATCAGGCAGCCTGGGAGACCCAGTACTTC. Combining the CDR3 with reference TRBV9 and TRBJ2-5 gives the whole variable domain DSGVTQTPKHLITATGQRVTLRCSPRSGDLSVYWYQQSLDQGLQFLIQYYNGEERAKGNILERFSAQQFPDLHSELNLSSLELGDSALYFCASSEDQAAWETQYFGPGTRLLVL.

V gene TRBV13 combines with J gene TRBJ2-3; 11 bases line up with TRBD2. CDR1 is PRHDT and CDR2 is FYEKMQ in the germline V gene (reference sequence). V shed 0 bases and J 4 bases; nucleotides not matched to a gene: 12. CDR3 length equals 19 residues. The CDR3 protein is CASSLGGTSGKPGADTQYF. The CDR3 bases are TGTGCCAGCAGCTTAGGAGGGACTAGCGGAAAACCTGGGGCAGATACGCAGTATTTT.

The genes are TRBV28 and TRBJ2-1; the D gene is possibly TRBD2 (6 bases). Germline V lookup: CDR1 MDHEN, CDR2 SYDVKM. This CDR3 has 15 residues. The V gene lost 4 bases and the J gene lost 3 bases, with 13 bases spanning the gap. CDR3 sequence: CASSSGLAHYNEQFF. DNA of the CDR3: TGTGCCAGCAGTTCGGGTCTAGCGCACTACAATGAGCAGTTCTTC.

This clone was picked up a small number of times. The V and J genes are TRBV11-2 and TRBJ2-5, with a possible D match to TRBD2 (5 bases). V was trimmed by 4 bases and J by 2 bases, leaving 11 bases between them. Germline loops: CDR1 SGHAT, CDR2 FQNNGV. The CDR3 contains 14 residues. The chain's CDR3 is CASSSSPGQETQYF. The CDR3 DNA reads TGTGCCAGCAGCTCATCCCCGGGGCAAGAGACCCAGTACTTC. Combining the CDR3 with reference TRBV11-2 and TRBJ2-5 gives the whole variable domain EAGVAQSPRYKIIEKRQSVAFWCNPISGHATLYWYQQILGQGPKLLIQFQNNGVVDDSQLPKDRFSAERLKGVDSTLKIQPAKLEDSAVYLCASSSSPGQETQYFGPGTRLLVL.

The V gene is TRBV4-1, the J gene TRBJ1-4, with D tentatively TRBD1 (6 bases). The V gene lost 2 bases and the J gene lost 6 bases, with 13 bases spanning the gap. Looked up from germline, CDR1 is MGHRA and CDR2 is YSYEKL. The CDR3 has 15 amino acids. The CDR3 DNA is TGCGCCAGCAGCCAATCCAGGGGCGAATATGAAAAACTGTTTTTT. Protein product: CASSQSRGEYEKLFF.

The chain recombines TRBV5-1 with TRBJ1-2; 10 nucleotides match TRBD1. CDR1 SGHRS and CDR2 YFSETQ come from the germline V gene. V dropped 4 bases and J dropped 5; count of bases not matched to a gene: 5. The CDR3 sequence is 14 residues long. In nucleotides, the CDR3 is TGCGCCAGCAGCCTCGGGACAGGGGTATATGGCTACACCTTC. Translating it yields CASSLGTGVYGYTF.

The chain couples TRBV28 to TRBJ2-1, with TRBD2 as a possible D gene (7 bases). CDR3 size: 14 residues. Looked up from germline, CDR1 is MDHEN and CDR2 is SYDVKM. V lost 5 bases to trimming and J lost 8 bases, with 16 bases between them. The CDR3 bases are TGTGCCAGCAGTCCGCCTGGGGGGGCCCATGAGCAGTTCTTC. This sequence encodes CASSPPGGAHEQFF.

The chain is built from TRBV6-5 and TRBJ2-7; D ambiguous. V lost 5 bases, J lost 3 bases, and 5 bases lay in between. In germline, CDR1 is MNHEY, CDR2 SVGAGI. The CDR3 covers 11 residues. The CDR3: CASSPLYEQYF. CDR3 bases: TGTGCCAGCAGTCCCCTCTACGAGCAGTACTTC.

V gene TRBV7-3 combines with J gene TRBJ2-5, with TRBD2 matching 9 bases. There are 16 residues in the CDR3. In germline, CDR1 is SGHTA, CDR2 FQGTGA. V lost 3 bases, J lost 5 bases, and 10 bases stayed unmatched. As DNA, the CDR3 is TGTGCCAGCAGCTTTGGACTAGCGAGAGGAAAGGAGACCCAGTACTTC. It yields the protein CASSFGLARGKETQYF.

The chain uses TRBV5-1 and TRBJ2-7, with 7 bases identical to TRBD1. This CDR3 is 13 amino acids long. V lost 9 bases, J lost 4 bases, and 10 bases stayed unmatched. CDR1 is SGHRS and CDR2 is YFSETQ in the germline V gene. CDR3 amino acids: CATSRDSSYEQYF. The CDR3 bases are TGCGCCACCTCCCGGGACAGCAGTTACGAGCAGTACTTC.

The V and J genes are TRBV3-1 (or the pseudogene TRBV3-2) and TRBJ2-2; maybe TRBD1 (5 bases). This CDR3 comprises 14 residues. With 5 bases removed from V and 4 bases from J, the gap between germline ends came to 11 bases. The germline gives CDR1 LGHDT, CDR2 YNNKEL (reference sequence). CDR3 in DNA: TGTGCCAGCAGCGCTCAGGGTCTCACCGGGGAGCTGTTTTTT. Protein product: CASSAQGLTGELFF.

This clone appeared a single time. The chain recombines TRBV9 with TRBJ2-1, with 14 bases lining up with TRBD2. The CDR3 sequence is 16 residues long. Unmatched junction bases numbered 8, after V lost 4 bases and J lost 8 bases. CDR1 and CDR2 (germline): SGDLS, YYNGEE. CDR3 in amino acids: CASSHKGLAGDHEQFF. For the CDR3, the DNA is TGTGCCAGCAGCCACAAGGGACTAGCGGGAGATCATGAGCAGTTCTTC.